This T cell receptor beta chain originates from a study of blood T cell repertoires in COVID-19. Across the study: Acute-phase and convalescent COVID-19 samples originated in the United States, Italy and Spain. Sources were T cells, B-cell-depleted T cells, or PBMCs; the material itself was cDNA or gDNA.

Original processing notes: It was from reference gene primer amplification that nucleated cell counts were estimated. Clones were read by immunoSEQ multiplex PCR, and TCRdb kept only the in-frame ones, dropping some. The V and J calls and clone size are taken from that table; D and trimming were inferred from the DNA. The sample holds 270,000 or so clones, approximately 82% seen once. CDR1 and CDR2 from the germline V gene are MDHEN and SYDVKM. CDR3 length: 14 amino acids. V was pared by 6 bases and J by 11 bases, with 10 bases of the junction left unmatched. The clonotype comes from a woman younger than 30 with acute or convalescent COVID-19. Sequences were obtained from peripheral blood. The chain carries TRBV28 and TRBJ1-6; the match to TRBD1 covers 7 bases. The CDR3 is CASRYDRESTPLHF. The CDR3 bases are TGTGCCAGCAGATATGACAGGGAATCTACACCCCTCCACTTT.